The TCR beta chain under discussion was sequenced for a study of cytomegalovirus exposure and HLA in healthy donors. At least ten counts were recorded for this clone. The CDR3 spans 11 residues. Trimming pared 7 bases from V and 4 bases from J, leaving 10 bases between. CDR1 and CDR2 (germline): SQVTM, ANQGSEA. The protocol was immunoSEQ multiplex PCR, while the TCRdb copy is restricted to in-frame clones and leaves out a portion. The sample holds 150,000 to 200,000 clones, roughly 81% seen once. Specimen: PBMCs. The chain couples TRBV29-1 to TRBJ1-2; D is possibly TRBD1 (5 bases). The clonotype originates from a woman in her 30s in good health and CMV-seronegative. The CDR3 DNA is TGCAGCGCGGGGACTGCCTATGGCTACACCTTC. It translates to CSAGTAYGYTF.